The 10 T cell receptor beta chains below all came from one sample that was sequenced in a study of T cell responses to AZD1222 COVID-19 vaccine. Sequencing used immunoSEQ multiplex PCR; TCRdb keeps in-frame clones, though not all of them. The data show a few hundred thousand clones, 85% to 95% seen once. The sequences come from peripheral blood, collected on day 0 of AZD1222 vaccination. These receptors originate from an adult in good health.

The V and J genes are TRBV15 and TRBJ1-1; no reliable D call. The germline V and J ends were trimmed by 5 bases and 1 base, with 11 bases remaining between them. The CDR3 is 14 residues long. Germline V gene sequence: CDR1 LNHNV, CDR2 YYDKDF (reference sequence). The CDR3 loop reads CATSRGPGNTEAFF. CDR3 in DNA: TGTGCCACCAGCCGAGGCCCGGGGAACACTGAAGCTTTCTTT.

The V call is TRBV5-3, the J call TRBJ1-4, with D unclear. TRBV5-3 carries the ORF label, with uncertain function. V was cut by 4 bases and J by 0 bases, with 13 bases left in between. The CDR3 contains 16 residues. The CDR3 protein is CARSRTAYSTNEKLFF. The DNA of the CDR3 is TGTGCCAGAAGCCGGACGGCCTATTCAACTAATGAAAAACTGTTTTTT.

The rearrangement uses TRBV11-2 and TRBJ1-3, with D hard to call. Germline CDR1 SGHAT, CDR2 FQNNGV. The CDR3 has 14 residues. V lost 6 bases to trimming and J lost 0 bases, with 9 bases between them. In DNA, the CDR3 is TGTGCCAGCAGTTTCCTCAACTCTGGAAACACCATATATTTT. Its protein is CASSFLNSGNTIYF.

The CDR3 DNA follows: TGTGCCAGCAGAAAGACTAGCGAGGATACGCAGTATTTT. This encodes CASRKTSEDTQYF. V is TRBV7-3 and J is TRBJ2-3, with TRBD2 identical over 8 bases. CDR1 SGHTA and CDR2 FQGTGA come from the germline V gene. V lost 6 bases, J lost 6 bases, and 5 bases stayed unmatched. The CDR3 length is 13 residues.

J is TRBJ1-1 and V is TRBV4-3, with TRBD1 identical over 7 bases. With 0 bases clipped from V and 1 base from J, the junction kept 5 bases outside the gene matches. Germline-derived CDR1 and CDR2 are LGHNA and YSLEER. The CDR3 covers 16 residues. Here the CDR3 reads CASSQEPTGWNTEAFF. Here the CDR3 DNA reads TGCGCCAGCAGCCAAGAGCCGACAGGGTGGAACACTGAAGCTTTCTTT.

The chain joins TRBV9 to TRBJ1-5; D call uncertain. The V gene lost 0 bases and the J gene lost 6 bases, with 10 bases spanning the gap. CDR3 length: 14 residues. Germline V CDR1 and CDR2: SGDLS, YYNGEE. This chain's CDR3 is CASSVDVSGQPQHF. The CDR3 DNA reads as TGTGCCAGCAGCGTAGACGTCAGTGGTCAGCCCCAGCATTTT.

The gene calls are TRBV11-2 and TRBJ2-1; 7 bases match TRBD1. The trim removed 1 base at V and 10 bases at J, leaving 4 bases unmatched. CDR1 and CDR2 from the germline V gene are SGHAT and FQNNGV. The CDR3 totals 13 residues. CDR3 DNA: TGTGCCAGCAGCTTAGTACAGGGGAACGAGCAGTTCTTC. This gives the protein CASSLVQGNEQFF.

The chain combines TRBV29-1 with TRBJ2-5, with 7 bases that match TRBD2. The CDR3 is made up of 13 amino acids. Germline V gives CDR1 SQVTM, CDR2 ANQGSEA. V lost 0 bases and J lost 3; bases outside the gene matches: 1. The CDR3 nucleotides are TGCAGCGTTGAAGAGGGAGGGAAAGAGACCCAGTACTTC. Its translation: CSVEEGGKETQYF. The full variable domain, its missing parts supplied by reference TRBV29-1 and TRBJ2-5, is SAVISQKPSRDICQRGTSLTIQCQVDSQVTMMFWYRQQPGQSLTLIATANQGSEATYESGFVIDKFPISRPNLTFSTLTVSNMSPEDSSIYLCSVEEGGKETQYFGPGTRLLVL.

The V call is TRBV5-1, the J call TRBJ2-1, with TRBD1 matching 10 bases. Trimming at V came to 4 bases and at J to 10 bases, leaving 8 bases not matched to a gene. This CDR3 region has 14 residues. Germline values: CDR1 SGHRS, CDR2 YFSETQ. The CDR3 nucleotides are TGCGCCAGCAGCGCCGACAGGGGGCTTGGAGAGCAGTTCTTC. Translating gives CASSADRGLGEQFF. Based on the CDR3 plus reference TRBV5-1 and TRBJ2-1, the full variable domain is KAGVTQTPRYLIKTRGQQVTLSCSPISGHRSVSWYQQTPGQGLQFLFEYFSETQRNKGNFPGRFSGRQFSNSRSEMNVSTLELGDSALYLCASSADRGLGEQFFGPGTRLTVL.

The CDR3, as DNA: TGTGCCAGCAGTTTTTCGGGGCTCTATGGCTACACCTTC. Translation gives CASSFSGLYGYTF. This chain joins TRBV12-3 or TRBV12-4 and TRBJ1-2; D may be TRBD1 (5 bases). The V and J ends lost 3 bases and 4 bases respectively, with 9 bases between them. This CDR3 is built from 13 residues.